Only a few counts were recorded for the clone carrying this TCR beta chain. The data were obtained in a study of blood T cell repertoires in COVID-19. The data were produced by immunoSEQ multiplex PCR, yet TCRdb's version contains in-frame clones alone and is incomplete. The sample has 200,000 to 250,000 clones; around 80% are singletons. The CDR3 length is 15 residues. Germline CDR1 is MDHEN and CDR2 is SYDVKM. J gave up 5 bases and V 6 bases, and 8 bases lay outside the gene matches. The chain combines TRBV28 with TRBJ2-1; 9 nucleotides match TRBD1. The receptor's source is a woman aged 80 or over with acute or convalescent COVID-19. Input material: peripheral blood. Written as DNA, the CDR3 is TGTGCCAGCAGCTCCCTTGGACAGGGGAACAATGAGCAGTTCTTC. This codes for CASSSLGQGNNEQFF.